The entry below gives a single T cell receptor (beta chain) sequence along with its context. The method was immunoSEQ multiplex PCR; TCRdb's version includes in-frame clones alone and lacks a portion of them. The sample lists some 230,000 clones, roughly four fifths occurring once. These data belong to a study of blood T cell repertoires in COVID-19. Looking at the study overall: Whether acute or convalescent, the COVID-19 samples came from the United States, Italy and Spain. T cells, B-cell-depleted T cells, or PBMCs supplied cDNA or gDNA.

While infection was still active, Seattle patients were enrolled and then followed longitudinally. This TCR was sampled from a woman of 80 years or more with COVID-19, enrolled during active disease. The sequencing sample was made of peripheral blood.

DNA for the CDR3: TGTGCCAGCAGCTTGCACAGGACCTCTGGAAACACCATATATTTT. Its translation: CASSLHRTSGNTIYF. This chain uses TRBV5-8 with TRBJ1-3, with D tentatively TRBD1 (5 bases). Germline V lookup: CDR1 SGHTS, CDR2 YDEGEE. Trimming pared 1 base from V and 0 bases from J, leaving 8 bases between. The CDR3 has 15 residues.